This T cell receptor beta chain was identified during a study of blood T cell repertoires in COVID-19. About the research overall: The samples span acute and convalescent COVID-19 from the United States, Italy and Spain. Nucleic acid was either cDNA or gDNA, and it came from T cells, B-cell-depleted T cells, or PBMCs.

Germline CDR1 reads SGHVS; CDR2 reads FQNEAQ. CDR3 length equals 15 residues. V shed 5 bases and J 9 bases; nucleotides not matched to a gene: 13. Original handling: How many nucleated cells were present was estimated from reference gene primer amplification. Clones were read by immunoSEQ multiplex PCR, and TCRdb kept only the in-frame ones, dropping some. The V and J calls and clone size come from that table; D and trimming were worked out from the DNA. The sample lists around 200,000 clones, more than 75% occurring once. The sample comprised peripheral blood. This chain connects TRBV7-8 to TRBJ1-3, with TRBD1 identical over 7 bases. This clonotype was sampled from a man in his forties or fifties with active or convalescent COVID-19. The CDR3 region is CASSTRDSNSATIYF. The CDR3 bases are TGTGCCAGCAGCACCCGGGACAGCAATTCGGCCACCATATATTTT.